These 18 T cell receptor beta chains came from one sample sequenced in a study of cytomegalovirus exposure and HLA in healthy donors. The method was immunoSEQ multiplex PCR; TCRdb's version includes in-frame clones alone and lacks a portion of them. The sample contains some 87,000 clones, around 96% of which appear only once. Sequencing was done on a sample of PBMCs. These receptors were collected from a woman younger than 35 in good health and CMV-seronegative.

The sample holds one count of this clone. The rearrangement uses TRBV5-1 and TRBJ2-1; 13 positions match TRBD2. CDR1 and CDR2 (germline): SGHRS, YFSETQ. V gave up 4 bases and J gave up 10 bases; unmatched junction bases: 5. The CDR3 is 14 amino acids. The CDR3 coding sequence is TGCGCCAGCAGCGTTGGGACTAGCGGGAACGAGCAGTTCTTC. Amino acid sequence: CASSVGTSGNEQFF.

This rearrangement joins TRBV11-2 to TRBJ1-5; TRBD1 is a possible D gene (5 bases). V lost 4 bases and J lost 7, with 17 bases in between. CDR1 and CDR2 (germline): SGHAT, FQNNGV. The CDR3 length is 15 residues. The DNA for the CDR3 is TGTGCCAGCAGCTCCTTCGGGGGGGTAGGACAGCCCCAGCATTTT. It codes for CASSSFGGVGQPQHF.

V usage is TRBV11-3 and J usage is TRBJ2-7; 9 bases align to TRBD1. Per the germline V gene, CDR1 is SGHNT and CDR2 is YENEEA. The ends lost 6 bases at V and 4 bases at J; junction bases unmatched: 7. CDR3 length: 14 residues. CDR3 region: CASSTGQGDYEQYF. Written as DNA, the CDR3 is TGTGCCAGCAGTACGGGACAGGGAGATTACGAGCAGTACTTC. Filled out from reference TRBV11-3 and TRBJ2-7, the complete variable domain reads EAGVVQSPRYKIIEKKQPVAFWCNPISGHNTLYWYLQNLGQGPELLIRYENEEAVDDSQLPKDRFSAERLKGVDSTLKIQPAELGDSAVYLCASSTGQGDYEQYFGPGTRLTVT.

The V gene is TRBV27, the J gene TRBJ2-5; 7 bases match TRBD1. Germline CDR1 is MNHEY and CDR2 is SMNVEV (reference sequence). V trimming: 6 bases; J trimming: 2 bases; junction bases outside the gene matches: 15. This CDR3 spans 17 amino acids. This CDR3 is CASRSGTETGGQETQYF. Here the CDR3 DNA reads TGTGCCAGCAGGTCTGGGACAGAAACAGGAGGACAAGAGACCCAGTACTTC.

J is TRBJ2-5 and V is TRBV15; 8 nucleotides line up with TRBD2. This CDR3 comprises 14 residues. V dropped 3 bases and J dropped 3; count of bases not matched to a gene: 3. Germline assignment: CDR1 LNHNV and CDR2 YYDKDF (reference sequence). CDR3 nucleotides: TGTGCCACCAGCAGTTTTAGCGGGGAAGAGACCCAGTACTTC. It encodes CATSSFSGEETQYF. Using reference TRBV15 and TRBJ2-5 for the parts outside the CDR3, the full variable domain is DAMVIQNPRYQVTQFGKPVTLSCSQTLNHNVMYWYQQKSSQAPKLLFHYYDKDFNNEADTPDNFQSRRPNTSFCFLDIRSPGLGDTAMYLCATSSFSGEETQYFGPGTRLLVL.

CDR3 DNA: TGTGCCAGCAGGGGCAGGGGTTCCCATCAGCCCCAGCATTTT. Its translation: CASRGRGSHQPQHF. The rearrangement uses TRBV7-9 and TRBJ1-5; a weak D match, TRBD1 (6 bases). The CDR3 loop spans 14 amino acids. Germline V gene sequence: CDR1 SEHNR, CDR2 FQNEAQ (reference sequence). Deletions cut 6 bases from V and 5 bases from J, with 14 bases between.

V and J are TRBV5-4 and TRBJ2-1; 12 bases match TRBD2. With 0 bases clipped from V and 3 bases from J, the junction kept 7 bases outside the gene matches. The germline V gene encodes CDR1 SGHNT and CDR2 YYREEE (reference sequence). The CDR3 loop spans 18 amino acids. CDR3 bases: TGTGCCAGCAGCTTGGGCCTAGCGGGAGGGGTGGTCTACAATGAGCAGTTCTTC. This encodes CASSLGLAGGVVYNEQFF. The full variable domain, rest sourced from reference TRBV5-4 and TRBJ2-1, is ETGVTQSPTHLIKTRGQQVTLRCSSQSGHNTVSWYQQALGQGPQFIFQYYREEENGRGNFPPRFSGLQFPNYSSELNVNALELDDSALYLCASSLGLAGGVVYNEQFFGPGTRLTVL.

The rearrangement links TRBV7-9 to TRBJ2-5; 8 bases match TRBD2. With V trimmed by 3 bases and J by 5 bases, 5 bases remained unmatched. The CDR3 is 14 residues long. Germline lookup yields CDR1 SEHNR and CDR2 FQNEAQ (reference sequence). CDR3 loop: CASSLAGGSETQYF. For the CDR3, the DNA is TGTGCCAGCAGCTTGGCGGGAGGTAGTGAGACCCAGTACTTC. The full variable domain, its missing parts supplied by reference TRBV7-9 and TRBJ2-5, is DTGVSQNPRHKITKRGQNVTFRCDPISEHNRLYWYRQTLGQGPEFLTYFQNEAQLEKSRLLSDRFSAERPKGSFSTLEIQRTEQGDSAMYLCASSLAGGSETQYFGPGTRLLVL.

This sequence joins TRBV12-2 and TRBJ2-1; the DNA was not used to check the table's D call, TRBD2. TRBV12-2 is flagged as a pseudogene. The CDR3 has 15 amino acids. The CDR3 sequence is CASRESGFSYNEQFF. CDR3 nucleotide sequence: TGTGCAAGTCGTGAAAGCGGTTTTTCCTACAATGAGCAGTTCTTC.

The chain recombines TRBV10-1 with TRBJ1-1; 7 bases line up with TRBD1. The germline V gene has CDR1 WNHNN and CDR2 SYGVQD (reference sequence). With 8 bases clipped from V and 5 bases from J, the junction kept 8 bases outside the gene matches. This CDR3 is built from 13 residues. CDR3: CASSNVQGTEAFF. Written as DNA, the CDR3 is TGCGCCAGCTCTAATGTACAGGGGACTGAAGCTTTCTTT.

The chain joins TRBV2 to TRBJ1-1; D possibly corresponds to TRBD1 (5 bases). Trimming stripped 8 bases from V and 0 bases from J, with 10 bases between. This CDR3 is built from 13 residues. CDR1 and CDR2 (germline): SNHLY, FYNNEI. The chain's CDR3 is CASLTELNTEAFF. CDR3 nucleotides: TGTGCCAGCCTGACAGAACTGAACACTGAAGCTTTCTTT.

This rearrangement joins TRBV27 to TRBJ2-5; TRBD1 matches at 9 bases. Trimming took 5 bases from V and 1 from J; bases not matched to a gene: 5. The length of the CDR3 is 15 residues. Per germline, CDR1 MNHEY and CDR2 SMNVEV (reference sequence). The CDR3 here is CASSPRTGAQETQYF. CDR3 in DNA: TGTGCCAGCAGTCCACGGACAGGGGCCCAAGAGACCCAGTACTTC.

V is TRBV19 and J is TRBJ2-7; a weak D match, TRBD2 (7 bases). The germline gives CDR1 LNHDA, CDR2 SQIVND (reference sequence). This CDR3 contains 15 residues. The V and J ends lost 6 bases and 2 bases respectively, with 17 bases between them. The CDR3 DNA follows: TGTGCCAGTAGAAGTACGCAGGGGACTACCTACGAGCAGTACTTC. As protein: CASRSTQGTTYEQYF.

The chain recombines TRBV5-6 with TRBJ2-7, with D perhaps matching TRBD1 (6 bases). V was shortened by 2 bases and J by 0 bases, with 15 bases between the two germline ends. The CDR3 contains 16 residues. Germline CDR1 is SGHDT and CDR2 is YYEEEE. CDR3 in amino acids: CASSLRASGASYEQYF. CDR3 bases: TGTGCCAGCAGCTTAAGGGCTTCAGGGGCCTCCTACGAGCAGTACTTC.

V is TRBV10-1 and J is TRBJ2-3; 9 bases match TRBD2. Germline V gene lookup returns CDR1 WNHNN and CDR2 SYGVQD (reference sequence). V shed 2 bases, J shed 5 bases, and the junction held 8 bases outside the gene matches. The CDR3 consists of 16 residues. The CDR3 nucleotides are TGCGCCAGCAGTGAGGATAGCGGGAGCGTTGGAGATACGCAGTATTTT. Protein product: CASSEDSGSVGDTQYF.

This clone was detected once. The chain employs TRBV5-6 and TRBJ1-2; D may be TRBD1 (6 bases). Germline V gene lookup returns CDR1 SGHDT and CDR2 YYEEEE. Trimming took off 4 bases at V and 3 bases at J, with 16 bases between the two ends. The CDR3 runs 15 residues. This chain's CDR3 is CASSRTGTYDYGYTF. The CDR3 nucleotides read TGTGCCAGCAGCCGTACCGGGACATATGACTATGGCTACACCTTC.

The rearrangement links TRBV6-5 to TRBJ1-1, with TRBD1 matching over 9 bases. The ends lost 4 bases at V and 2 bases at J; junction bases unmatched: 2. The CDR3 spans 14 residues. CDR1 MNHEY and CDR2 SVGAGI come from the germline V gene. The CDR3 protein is CASSWTGANTEAFF. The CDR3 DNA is TGTGCCAGCAGTTGGACAGGGGCTAACACTGAAGCTTTCTTT.

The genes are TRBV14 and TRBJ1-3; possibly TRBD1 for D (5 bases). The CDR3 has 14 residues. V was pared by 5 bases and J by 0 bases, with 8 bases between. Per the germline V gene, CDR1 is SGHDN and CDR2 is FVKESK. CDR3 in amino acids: CASSGAFSGNTIYF. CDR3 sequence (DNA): TGTGCCAGCAGCGGGGCCTTCTCTGGAAACACCATATATTTT.